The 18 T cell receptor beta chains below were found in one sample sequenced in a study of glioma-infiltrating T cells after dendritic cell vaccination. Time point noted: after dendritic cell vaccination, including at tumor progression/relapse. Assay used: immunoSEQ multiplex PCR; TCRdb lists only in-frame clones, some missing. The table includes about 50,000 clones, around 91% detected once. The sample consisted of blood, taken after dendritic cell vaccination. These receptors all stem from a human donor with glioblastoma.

The CDR3 sequence is CASSLMHRAGTPSGRAGNEQFF. CDR3 coding DNA: TGCGCCAGCAGCTTGATGCATCGAGCGGGTACCCCTAGCGGGAGGGCGGGGAATGAGCAGTTCTTC. The chain links TRBV5-1 to TRBJ2-1; 12 bases are a match to TRBD2. The length of the CDR3 is 22 residues. The V segment lost 1 base and the J segment 7 bases; nucleotides outside the gene matches: 24. Germline V gene sequence: CDR1 SGHRS, CDR2 YFSETQ. The whole variable domain, remainder taken from reference TRBV5-1 and TRBJ2-1, is KAGVTQTPRYLIKTRGQQVTLSCSPISGHRSVSWYQQTPGQGLQFLFEYFSETQRNKGNFPGRFSGRQFSNSRSEMNVSTLELGDSALYLCASSLMHRAGTPSGRAGNEQFFGPGTRLTVL.

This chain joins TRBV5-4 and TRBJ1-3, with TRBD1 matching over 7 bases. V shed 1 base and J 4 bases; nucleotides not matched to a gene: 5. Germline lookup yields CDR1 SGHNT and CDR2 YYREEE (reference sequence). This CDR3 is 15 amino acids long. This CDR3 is CASSLTGDFGNTIYF. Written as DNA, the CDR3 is TGTGCCAGCAGCTTGACAGGGGATTTCGGAAACACCATATATTTT.

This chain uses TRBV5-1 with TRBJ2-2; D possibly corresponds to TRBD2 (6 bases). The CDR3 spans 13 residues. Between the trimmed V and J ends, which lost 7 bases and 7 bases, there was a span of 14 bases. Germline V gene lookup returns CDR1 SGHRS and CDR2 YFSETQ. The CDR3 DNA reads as TGCGCCAGCGCCGAGGGAGGTGGCGGGGAGCTGTTTTTT. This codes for CASAEGGGGELFF.

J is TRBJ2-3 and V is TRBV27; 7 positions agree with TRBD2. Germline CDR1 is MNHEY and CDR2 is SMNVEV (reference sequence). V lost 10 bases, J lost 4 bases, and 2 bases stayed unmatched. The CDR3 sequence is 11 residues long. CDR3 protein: CATLAADTQYF. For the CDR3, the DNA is TGTGCCACGCTAGCGGCAGATACGCAGTATTTT.

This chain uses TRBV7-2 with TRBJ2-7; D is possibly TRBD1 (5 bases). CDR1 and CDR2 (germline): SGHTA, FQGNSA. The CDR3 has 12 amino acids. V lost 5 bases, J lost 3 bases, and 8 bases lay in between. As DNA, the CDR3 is TGTGCCAGCAGCCGGACAAACTACGAGCAGTACTTC. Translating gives CASSRTNYEQYF.

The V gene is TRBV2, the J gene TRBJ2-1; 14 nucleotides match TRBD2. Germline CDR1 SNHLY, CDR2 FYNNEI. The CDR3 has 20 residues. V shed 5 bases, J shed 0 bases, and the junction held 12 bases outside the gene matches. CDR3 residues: CASSPTKGLAGVSSYNEQFF. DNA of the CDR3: TGTGCCAGCAGTCCAACTAAGGGACTAGCGGGAGTGAGCTCCTACAATGAGCAGTTCTTC.

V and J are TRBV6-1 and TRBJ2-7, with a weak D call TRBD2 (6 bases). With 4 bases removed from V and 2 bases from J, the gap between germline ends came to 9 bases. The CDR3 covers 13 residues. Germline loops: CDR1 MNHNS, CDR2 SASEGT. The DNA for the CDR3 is TGTGCCAGCAGTGGGGGACTTCCCTACGAGCAGTACTTC. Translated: CASSGGLPYEQYF.

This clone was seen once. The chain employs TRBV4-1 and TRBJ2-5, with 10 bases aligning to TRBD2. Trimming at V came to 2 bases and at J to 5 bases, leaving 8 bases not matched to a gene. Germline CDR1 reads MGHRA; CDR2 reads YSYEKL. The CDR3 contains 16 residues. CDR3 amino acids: CASSQPLERGGETQYF. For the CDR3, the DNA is TGCGCCAGCAGCCAACCTCTGGAGCGGGGGGGGGAGACCCAGTACTTC.

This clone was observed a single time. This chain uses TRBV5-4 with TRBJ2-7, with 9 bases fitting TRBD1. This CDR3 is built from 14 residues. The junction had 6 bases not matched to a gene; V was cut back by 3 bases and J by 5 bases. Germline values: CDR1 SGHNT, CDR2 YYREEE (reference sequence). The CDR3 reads CASSWDRVKHEQYF. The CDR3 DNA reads TGTGCCAGCAGCTGGGACAGGGTGAAACACGAGCAGTACTTC. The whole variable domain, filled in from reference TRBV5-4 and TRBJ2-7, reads ETGVTQSPTHLIKTRGQQVTLRCSSQSGHNTVSWYQQALGQGPQFIFQYYREEENGRGNFPPRFSGLQFPNYSSELNVNALELDDSALYLCASSWDRVKHEQYFGPGTRLTVT.

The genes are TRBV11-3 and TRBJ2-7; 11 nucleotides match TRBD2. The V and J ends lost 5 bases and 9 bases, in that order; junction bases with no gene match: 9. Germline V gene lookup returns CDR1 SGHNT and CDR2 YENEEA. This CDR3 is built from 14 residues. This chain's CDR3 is CASSTSGGLEGQYF. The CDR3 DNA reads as TGTGCCAGCAGCACTAGCGGGGGATTGGAGGGGCAGTACTTC.

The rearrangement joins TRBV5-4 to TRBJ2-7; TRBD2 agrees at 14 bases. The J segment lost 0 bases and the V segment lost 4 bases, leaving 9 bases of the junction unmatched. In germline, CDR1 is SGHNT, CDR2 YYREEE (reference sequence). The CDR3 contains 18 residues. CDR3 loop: CASSLRLAGGMSSYEQYF. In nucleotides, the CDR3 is TGTGCCAGCAGCCTCCGACTAGCGGGAGGGATGAGCTCCTACGAGCAGTACTTC.

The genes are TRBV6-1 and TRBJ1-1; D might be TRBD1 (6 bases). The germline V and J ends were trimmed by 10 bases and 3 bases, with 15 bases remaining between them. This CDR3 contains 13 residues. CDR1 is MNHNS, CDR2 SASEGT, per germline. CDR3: CATTQGWDTEAFF. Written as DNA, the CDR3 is TGTGCCACCACCCAGGGGTGGGACACTGAAGCTTTCTTT.

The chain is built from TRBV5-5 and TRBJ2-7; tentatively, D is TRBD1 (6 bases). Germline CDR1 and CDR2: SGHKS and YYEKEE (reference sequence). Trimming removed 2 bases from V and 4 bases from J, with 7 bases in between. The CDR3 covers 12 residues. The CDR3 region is CASSLRGYEQYF. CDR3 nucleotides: TGTGCCAGCAGCTTAAGGGGGTACGAGCAGTACTTC.

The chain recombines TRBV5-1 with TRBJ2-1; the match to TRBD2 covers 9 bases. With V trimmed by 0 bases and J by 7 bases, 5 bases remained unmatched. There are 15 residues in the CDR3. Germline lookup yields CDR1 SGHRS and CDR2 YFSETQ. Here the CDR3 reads CASSLDSGRLNEQFF. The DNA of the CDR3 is TGCGCCAGCAGCTTGGATAGCGGGAGACTAAATGAGCAGTTCTTC. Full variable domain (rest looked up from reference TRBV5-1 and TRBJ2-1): KAGVTQTPRYLIKTRGQQVTLSCSPISGHRSVSWYQQTPGQGLQFLFEYFSETQRNKGNFPGRFSGRQFSNSRSEMNVSTLELGDSALYLCASSLDSGRLNEQFFGPGTRLTVL.

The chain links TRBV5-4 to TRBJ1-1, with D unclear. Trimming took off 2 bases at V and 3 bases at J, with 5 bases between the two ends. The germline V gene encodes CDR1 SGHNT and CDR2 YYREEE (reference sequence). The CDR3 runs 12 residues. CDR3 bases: TGTGCCAGCAGCTTCTCCCACACTGAAGCTTTCTTT. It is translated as CASSFSHTEAFF.

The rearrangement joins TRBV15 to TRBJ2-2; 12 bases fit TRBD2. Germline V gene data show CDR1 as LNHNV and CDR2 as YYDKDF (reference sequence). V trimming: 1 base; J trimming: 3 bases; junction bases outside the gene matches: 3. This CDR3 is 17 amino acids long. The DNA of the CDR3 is TGTGCCACCAGCAGAGGTCTAGCGGGAGGGTACACCGGGGAGCTGTTTTTT. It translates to CATSRGLAGGYTGELFF.

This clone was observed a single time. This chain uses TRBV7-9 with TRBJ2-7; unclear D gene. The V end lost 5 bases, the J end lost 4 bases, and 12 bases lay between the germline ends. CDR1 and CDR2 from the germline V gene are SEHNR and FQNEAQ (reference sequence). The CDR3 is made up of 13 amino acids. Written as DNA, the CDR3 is TGTGCCAGCAGCCCCCCTGAGTCTTACGAGCAGTACTTC. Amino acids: CASSPPESYEQYF.

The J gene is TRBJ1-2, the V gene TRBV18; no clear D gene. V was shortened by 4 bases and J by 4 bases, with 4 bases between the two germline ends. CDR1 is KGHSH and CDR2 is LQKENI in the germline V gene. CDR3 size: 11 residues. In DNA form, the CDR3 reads TGTGCCAGCTCACGAGGCTATGGCTACACCTTC. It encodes CASSRGYGYTF.